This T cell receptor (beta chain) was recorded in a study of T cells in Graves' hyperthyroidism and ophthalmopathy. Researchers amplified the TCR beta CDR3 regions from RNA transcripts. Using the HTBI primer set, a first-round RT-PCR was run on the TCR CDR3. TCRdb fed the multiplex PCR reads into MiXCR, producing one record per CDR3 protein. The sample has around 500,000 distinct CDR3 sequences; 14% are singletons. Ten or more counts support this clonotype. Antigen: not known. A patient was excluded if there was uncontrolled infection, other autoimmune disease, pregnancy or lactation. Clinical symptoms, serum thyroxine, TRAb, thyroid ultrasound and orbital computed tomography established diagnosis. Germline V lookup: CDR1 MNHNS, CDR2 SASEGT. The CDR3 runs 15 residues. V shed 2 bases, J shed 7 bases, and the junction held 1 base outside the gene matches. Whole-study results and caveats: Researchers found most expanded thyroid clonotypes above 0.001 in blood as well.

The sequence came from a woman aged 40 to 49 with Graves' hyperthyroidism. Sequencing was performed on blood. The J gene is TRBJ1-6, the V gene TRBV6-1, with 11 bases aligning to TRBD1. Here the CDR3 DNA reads TGTGCCAGCAGTGAAAGGACAGGGGGCAATTCACCCCTCCACTTT. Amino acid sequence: CASSERTGGNSPLHF.